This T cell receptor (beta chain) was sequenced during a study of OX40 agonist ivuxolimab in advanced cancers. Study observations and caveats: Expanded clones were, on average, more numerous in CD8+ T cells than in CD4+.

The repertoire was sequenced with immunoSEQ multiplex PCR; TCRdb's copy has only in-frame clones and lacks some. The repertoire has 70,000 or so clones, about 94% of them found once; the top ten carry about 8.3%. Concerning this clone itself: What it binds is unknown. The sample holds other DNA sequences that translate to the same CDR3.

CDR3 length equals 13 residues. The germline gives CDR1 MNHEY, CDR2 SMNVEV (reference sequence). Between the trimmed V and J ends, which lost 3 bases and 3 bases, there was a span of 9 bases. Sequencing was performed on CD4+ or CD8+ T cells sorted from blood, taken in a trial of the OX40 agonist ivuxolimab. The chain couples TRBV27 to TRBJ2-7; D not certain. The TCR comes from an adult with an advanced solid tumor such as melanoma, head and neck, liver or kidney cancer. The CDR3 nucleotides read TGTGCCAGCAGTTTCGGGCCCAGCTACGAGCAGTACTTC. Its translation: CASSFGPSYEQYF.